This TCR beta chain was documented in a study of post-analysis software for immune sequencing data. The wider study: Relapsing-remitting, secondary progressive and progressive-relapsing forms of multiple sclerosis all featured among disease courses.

Overall study findings and caveats: F measure showed strong co-clustering of same-batch samples. Comparison with controls showed significantly lower normalized Chao1 diversity in multiple sclerosis patients.

Researchers reported that TCR beta cDNA libraries carried unique molecular identifiers. Roughly 0.5 million cDNA molecules were obtained from 1 to 10 million T cells. TCRdb passed the PCR reads through MiXCR, listing each CDR3 protein once. The data show hundreds of thousands of distinct CDR3 sequences, with 30% seen just once and 0.55% to 0.65% held by the top ten. To note about this clonotype: Its antigen is undetermined.

Sequencing was carried out using blood. The sequence came from a girl aged 10 to 17 with multiple sclerosis.

This chain's CDR3 is CASSQELPSSPLHF. The CDR3 region has the DNA TGCGCCAGCAGCCAAGAACTGCCCAGTTCACCCCTCCACTTT. The V and J genes are TRBV4-1 and TRBJ1-6; D gene uncertain. Germline lookup yields CDR1 MGHRA and CDR2 YSYEKL. Trimming left V 0 bases short and J 9 bases short, with 9 bases between. This CDR3 contains 14 residues.